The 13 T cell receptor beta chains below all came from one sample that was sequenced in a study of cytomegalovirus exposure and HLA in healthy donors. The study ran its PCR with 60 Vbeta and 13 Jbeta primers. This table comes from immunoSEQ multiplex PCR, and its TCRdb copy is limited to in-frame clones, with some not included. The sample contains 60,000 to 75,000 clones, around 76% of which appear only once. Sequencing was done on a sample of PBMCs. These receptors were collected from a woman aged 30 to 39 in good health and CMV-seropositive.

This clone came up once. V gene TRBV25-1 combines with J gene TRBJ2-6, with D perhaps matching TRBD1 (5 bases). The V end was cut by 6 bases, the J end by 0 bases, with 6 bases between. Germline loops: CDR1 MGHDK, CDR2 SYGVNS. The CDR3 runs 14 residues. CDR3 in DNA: TGTGCCAGCAGACAGGACTCTGGGGCCAACGTCCTGACTTTC. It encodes CASRQDSGANVLTF.

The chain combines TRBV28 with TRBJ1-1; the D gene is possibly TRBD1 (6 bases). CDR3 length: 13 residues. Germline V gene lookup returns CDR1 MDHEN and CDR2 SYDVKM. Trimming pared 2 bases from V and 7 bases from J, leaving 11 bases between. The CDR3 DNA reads TGTGCCAGCAGTTTAACCGGCAGGGGTGAAGCTTTCTTT. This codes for CASSLTGRGEAFF.

The CDR3 DNA reads TGCGCCAGCAGCGCAGGGGGCACTGAAGCTTTCTTT. Protein sequence: CASSAGGTEAFF. The chain links TRBV10-1 to TRBJ1-1, with 7 bases that match TRBD1. This CDR3 contains 12 residues. The V and J ends lost 6 bases and 4 bases, in that order; junction bases with no gene match: 2. CDR1 and CDR2 (germline): WNHNN, SYGVQD (reference sequence).

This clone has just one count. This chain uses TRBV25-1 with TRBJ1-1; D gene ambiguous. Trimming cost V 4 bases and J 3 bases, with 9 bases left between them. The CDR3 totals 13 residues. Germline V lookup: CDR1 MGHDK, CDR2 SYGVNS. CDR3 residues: CASSAPQDTEAFF. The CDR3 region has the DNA TGTGCCAGCAGTGCCCCTCAGGACACTGAAGCTTTCTTT. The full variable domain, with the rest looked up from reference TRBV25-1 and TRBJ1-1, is EADIYQTPRYLVIGTGKKITLECSQTMGHDKMYWYQQDPGMELHLIHYSYGVNSTEKGDLSSESTVSRIRTEHFPLTLESARPSHTSQYLCASSAPQDTEAFFGQGTRLTVV.

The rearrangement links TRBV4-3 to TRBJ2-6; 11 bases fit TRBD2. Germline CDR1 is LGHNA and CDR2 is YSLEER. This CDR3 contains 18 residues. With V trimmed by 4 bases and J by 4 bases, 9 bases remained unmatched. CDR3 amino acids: CASSPLAGGPAGANVLTF. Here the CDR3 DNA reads TGCGCCAGCAGCCCCTTAGCGGGAGGGCCAGCGGGGGCCAACGTCCTGACTTTC.

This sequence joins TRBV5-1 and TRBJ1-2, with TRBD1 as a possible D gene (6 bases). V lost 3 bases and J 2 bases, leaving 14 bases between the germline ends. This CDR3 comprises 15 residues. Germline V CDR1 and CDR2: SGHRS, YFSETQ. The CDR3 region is CASSSLGGANYGYTF. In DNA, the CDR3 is TGCGCCAGCAGCTCCCTCGGGGGGGCAAACTATGGCTACACCTTC.

CDR3 amino acids: CASSQEIPGLAWETQYF. The CDR3 region has the DNA TGCGCCAGCAGCCAAGAGATCCCGGGACTAGCATGGGAGACCCAGTACTTC. The chain uses TRBV4-3 and TRBJ2-5; TRBD2 aligns across 9 bases. CDR3 size: 17 residues. J gave up 5 bases and V 0 bases, and 10 bases lay outside the gene matches. The germline V gene encodes CDR1 LGHNA and CDR2 YSLEER.

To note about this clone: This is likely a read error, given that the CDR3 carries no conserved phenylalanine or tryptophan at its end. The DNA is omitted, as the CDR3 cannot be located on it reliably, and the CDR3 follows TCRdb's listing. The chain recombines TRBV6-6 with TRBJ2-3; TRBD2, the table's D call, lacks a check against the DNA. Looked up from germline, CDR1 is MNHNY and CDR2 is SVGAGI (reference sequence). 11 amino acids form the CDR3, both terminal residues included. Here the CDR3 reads CASERRTRARL.

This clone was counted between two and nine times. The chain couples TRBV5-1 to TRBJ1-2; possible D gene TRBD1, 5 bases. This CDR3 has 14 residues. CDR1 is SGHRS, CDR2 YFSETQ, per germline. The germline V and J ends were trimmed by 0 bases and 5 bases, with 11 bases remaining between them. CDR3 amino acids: CASSLALGQYGYTF. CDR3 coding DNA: TGCGCCAGCAGCTTGGCCCTGGGGCAGTATGGCTACACCTTC.

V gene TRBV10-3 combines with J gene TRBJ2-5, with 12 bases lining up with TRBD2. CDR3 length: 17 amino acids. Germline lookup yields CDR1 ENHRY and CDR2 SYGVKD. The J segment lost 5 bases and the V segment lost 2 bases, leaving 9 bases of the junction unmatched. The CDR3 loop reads CAISEGASGRAMETQYF. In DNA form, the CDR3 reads TGTGCCATCAGTGAGGGTGCTAGCGGGAGGGCCATGGAGACCCAGTACTTC.

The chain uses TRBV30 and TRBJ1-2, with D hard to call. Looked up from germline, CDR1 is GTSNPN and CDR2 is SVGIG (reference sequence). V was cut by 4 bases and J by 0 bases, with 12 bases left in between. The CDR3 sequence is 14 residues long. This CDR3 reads CAWTPGVPNYGYTF. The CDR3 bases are TGTGCCTGGACCCCAGGCGTACCTAACTATGGCTACACCTTC.

The CDR3 DNA reads TGCGCCAGCAGCCAAGAGGGCGGGAGTACGTACGAGCAGTACTTC. Translated: CASSQEGGSTYEQYF. The chain is built from TRBV4-1 and TRBJ2-7; 7 bases fit TRBD2. The CDR3 length is 15 residues. J was trimmed by 4 bases and V by 0 bases; bases with no gene match: 6. Germline lookup yields CDR1 MGHRA and CDR2 YSYEKL.

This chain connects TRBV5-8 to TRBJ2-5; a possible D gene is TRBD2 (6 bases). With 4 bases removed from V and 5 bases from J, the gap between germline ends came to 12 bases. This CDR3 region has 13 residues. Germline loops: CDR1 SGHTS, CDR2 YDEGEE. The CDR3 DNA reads TGTGCCAGCAGCCGGCGCGGAGGGGAGACCCAGTACTTC. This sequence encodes CASSRRGGETQYF.